This TCR beta chain derives from a study of graft-versus-host responses after intestinal transplantation. The repertoire was sequenced with immunoSEQ multiplex PCR; TCRdb's copy has only in-frame clones and lacks some. Of 15,000 or so clones in the sample, more than 65% are singletons; the top ten hold about 3.9%. The ends lost 0 bases at V and 2 bases at J; junction bases unmatched: 0. The CDR3 is 15 amino acids. From germline, CDR1 is SGHVS and CDR2 FQNEAQ. The graft tissue was processed, and this released both intraepithelial and lamina propria lymphocytes. Here the sequenced sample was ileum tissue, taken just under 28 days after intestinal transplant. This clonotype was sampled from a human patient who received an intestinal transplant, so some T cells may come from the graft donor. The chain combines TRBV7-8 with TRBJ2-3, with 9 bases lining up with TRBD1. CDR3 sequence reads: CASSLAQGATDTQYF. The CDR3 DNA reads as TGTGCCAGCAGCTTAGCACAGGGGGCCACAGATACGCAGTATTTT. Full variable domain (missing parts from reference TRBV7-8 and TRBJ2-3): GAGVSQSPRYKVAKRGQDVALRCDPISGHVSLFWYQQALGQGPEFLTYFQNEAQLDKSGLPSDRFFAERPEGSVSTLKIQRTQQEDSAVYLCASSLAQGATDTQYFGPGTRLTVL.